This T cell receptor (beta chain) was identified in a study of blood T cell repertoires in COVID-19. At the level of the study: Acute-phase and convalescent COVID-19 samples originated in the United States, Italy and Spain.

Authors' analysis steps: For nucleated cells, counts were estimated from reference gene primer amplification. The table came from immunoSEQ multiplex PCR; TCRdb's copy has only in-frame clones and leaves some out. That table is the source of V, J and clone size, and D and trimming were worked out from the DNA. Of roughly 220,000 clones listed, roughly 88% are singletons. The study drew participants aged about 18 to 95 years from about two dozen US areas. The study assigned cohorts using participant-reported clinical history. What was sequenced was PBMCs or T cells enriched from blood (not recorded which). The TCR comes from a woman in her thirties or forties with acute COVID-19.

CDR3 DNA sequence: TGCGCCAGCAGCTTGGCAGGACAGTTTAATCAGCCCCAGCATTTT. Translating it yields CASSLAGQFNQPQHF. The chain combines TRBV5-1 with TRBJ1-5; D might be TRBD1 (6 bases). V was pared by 0 bases and J by 4 bases, with 11 bases between. Germline assignment: CDR1 SGHRS and CDR2 YFSETQ. This CDR3 region has 15 residues.